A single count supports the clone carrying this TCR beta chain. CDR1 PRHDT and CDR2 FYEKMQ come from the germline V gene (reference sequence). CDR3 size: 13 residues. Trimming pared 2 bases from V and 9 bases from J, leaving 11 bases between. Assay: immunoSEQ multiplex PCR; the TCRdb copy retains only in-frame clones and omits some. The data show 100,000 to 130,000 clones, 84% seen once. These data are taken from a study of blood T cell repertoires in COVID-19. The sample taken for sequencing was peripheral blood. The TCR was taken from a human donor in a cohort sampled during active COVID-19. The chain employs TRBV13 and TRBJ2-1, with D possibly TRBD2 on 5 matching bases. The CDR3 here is CASSLPSIGEQFF. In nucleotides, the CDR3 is TGTGCCAGCAGCTTACCTAGCATCGGTGAGCAGTTCTTC.